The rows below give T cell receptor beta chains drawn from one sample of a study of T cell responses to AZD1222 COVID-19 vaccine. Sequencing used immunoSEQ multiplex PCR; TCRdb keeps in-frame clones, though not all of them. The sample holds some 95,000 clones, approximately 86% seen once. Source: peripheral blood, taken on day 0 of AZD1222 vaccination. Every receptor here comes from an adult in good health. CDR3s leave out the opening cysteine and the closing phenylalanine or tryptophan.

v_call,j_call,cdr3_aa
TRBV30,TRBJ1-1,ASNPRENTEAF
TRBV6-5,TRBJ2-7,ASSYADRGGYEQY
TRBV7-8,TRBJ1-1,ASSRATGGFTEAF
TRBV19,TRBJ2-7,ASSITGTGGSYEQY
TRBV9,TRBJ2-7,ASSVERGGPYEQY
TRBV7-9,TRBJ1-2,ASSLAGGLDGYT
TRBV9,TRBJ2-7,ASSPRGTDYEQY
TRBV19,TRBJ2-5,ASSIGSAPRTQY
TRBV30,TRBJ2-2,AWRNWVSGRTAGELF
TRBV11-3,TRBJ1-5,ASSIPTGHNNQPQH
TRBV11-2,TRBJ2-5,ASSLESPAVLQETQY
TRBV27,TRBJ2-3,ASSLVLPAATDTQY
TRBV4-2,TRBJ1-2,ASSGTGLPRHGYT
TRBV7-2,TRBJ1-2,ASSFRDHGYT